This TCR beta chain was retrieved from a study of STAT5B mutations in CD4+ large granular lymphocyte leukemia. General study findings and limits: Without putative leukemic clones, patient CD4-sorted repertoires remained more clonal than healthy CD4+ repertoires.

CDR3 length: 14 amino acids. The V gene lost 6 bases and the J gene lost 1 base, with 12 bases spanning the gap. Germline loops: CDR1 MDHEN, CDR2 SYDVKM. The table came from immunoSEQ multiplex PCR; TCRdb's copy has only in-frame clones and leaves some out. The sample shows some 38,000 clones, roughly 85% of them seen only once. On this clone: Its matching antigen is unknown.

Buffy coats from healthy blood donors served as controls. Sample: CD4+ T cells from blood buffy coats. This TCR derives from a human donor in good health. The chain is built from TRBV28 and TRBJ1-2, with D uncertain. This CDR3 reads CASRSTLFNYGYTF. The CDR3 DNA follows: TGTGCCAGCAGGTCCACTTTATTTAACTATGGCTACACCTTC.